The 32 T cell receptor beta chains listed next were all sequenced from one sample in a study of beta chain features in type 1 diabetes. All of the isolated RNA was reverse transcribed, so expressed TCRB transcripts were sequenced. Clones were read by immunoSEQ multiplex PCR, and TCRdb kept only the in-frame ones, dropping some. The sample records hundreds of thousands of clones, roughly 10% being singletons. What was sequenced was naive CD4+ T cells from blood. The receptors derive from a young woman in good health.

The chain carries TRBV2 and TRBJ2-4; TRBD2 might be the D (6 bases). The CDR3 loop spans 15 amino acids. Germline assignment: CDR1 SNHLY and CDR2 FYNNEI. Trimming left V 5 bases short and J 1 base short, with 12 bases between. The CDR3 DNA reads TGTGCCAGCAGTCTAGCGCCTTCGGCCAAAAACATTCAGTACTTC. It is translated as CASSLAPSAKNIQYF. The full variable domain, with the rest looked up from reference TRBV2 and TRBJ2-4, is EPEVTQTPSHQVTQMGQEVILRCVPISNHLYFYWYRQILGQKVEFLVSFYNNEISEKSEIFDDQFSVERPDGSNFTLKIRSTKLEDSAMYFCASSLAPSAKNIQYFGAGTRLSVL.

The chain couples TRBV7-2 to TRBJ2-1; 8 bases agree with TRBD1. Looked up from germline, CDR1 is SGHTA and CDR2 is FQGNSA. This CDR3 is 14 amino acids long. V trimming: 5 bases; J trimming: 8 bases; junction bases outside the gene matches: 8. In DNA, the CDR3 is TGTGCCAGCAGCCTTCGGACAGGGATGGATGAGCAGTTCTTC. This translates into CASSLRTGMDEQFF.

This clone appeared a few times. The V gene is TRBV28, the J gene TRBJ2-7, with D possibly matching TRBD1 (6 bases). CDR3 length: 14 residues. Trimming cost V 6 bases and J 1 base, with 13 bases left between them. Germline assignment: CDR1 MDHEN and CDR2 SYDVKM. The CDR3: CASSLGARSYEQYV. The CDR3 DNA sequence: TGTGCCAGCAGCTTGGGGGCGCGGTCCTACGAGCAGTACGTC.

CDR3 coding DNA: TGTGCCAGCAGCCCCACGACAGGGAATGAGCAGTTCTTC. Protein sequence: CASSPTTGNEQFF. This chain links TRBV9 with TRBJ2-1; the match to TRBD1 covers 7 bases. The germline gives CDR1 SGDLS, CDR2 YYNGEE. V was clipped by 4 bases and J by 7 bases; unmatched bases: 5. This CDR3 region has 13 residues.

This clone was picked up a small number of times. This chain connects TRBV4-3 to TRBJ2-5; tentative D call: TRBD2 (6 bases). CDR1 LGHNA and CDR2 YSLEER come from the germline V gene. The CDR3 length is 15 residues. V gave up 2 bases and J gave up 9 bases, with 19 bases separating them. CDR3 in DNA: TGCGCCAGCAGCCAACGGCTAGCGCTGGGGTCGGCCCAGTACTTC. Encoded protein: CASSQRLALGSAQYF.

This clone turned up a few times. The rearrangement uses TRBV5-1 and TRBJ2-4; D may be TRBD1 (5 bases). The V and J ends lost 0 bases and 0 bases respectively, with 13 bases between them. Looked up from germline, CDR1 is SGHRS and CDR2 is YFSETQ. The CDR3 runs 17 residues. CDR3 bases: TGCGCCAGCAGCTTGGTGAGGCAGGGCCGAGCCAAAAACATTCAGTACTTC. Its translation: CASSLVRQGRAKNIQYF.

The gene calls are TRBV7-2 and TRBJ2-1; 11 nucleotides align to TRBD2. V was pared by 3 bases and J by 5 bases, with 0 bases of the junction left unmatched. This CDR3 has 14 residues. The germline V gene has CDR1 SGHTA and CDR2 FQGNSA. Written as DNA, the CDR3 is TGTGCCAGCAGCTTGACTAGCGGGAACAATGAGCAGTTCTTC. Amino acids: CASSLTSGNNEQFF. Based on the CDR3 plus reference TRBV7-2 and TRBJ2-1, the full variable domain is GAGVSQSPSNKVTEKGKDVELRCDPISGHTALYWYRQSLGQGLEFLIYFQGNSAPDKSGLPSDRFSAERTGGSVSTLTIQRTQQEDSAVYLCASSLTSGNNEQFFGPGTRLTVL.

This clone was detected only a few times. The J gene is TRBJ2-5, the V gene TRBV5-1; unclear D gene. There are 13 residues in the CDR3. V dropped 0 bases and J dropped 5 bases, with 8 bases sitting between them. CDR1 and CDR2 (germline): SGHRS, YFSETQ. This chain's CDR3 is CASSLERFETQYF. The CDR3 nucleotides are TGCGCCAGCAGCTTGGAGAGATTTGAGACCCAGTACTTC.

The chain employs TRBV25-1 and TRBJ2-5; maybe TRBD2 (6 bases). This CDR3 spans 14 amino acids. Looked up from germline, CDR1 is MGHDK and CDR2 is SYGVNS. Trimming shortened V by 7 bases and J by 4 bases, and 16 bases separated the two germline ends. CDR3 coding DNA: TGTGCCAGCATCCGGGCGGGGTCTGGAGAGACCCAGTACTTC. Translation: CASIRAGSGETQYF.

CDR3 amino acids: CASSTAPHQPQHF. The CDR3 nucleotides read TGTGCCAGCAGTACGGCTCCCCATCAGCCCCAGCATTTT. This rearrangement joins TRBV6-5 to TRBJ1-5; no reliable D call. In germline, CDR1 is MNHEY, CDR2 SVGAGI. This CDR3 contains 13 residues. V dropped 5 bases and J dropped 5 bases, with 10 bases sitting between them.

This chain joins TRBV18 and TRBJ1-1, with D tentatively TRBD1 (6 bases). This CDR3 spans 13 amino acids. Germline values: CDR1 KGHSH, CDR2 LQKENI. V was clipped by 2 bases and J by 3 bases, with 7 bases between them. The CDR3 here is CASSPNRDTEAFF. CDR3 bases: TGTGCCAGCTCACCAAACAGGGACACTGAAGCTTTCTTT.

The chain combines TRBV29-1 with TRBJ2-5; tentatively, D is TRBD2 (6 bases). The V gene lost 5 bases and the J gene lost 4 bases, with 14 bases spanning the gap. The CDR3 has 13 amino acids. Germline V gene lookup returns CDR1 SQVTM and CDR2 ANQGSEA. The CDR3 nucleotides read TGCAGCGTTATCCCGGGAGCACGAGAGACCCAGTACTTC. Its protein is CSVIPGARETQYF.

This clone was picked up a small number of times. The genes are TRBV4-3 and TRBJ1-5; D unresolved. Germline V CDR1 and CDR2: LGHNA, YSLEER. Trimming removed 3 bases at V and 0 bases at J, with 6 bases between. There are 14 residues in the CDR3. The CDR3 DNA sequence: TGCGCCAGCAGCCAGTCGTCTAGCAATCAGCCCCAGCATTTT. Encoded protein: CASSQSSSNQPQHF.

The CDR3 coding sequence is TGTGCCAGCAGCCACACCGGGGGGGTCGTCGTGGAGACCCAGTACTTC. Its translation is CASSHTGGVVVETQYF. This rearrangement joins TRBV14 to TRBJ2-5; 8 bases fit TRBD2. With V trimmed by 3 bases and J by 5 bases, 11 bases remained unmatched. The length of the CDR3 is 16 residues. In germline, CDR1 is SGHDN, CDR2 FVKESK.

This clone came up a few times. The chain joins TRBV5-1 to TRBJ2-5; 9 nucleotides line up with TRBD2. The CDR3 length is 15 residues. Trimming at V came to 3 bases and at J to 2 bases, leaving 5 bases not matched to a gene. Germline V gene sequence: CDR1 SGHRS, CDR2 YFSETQ. In nucleotides, the CDR3 is TGCGCCAGCAGCTCGGGACTAGCAGCGCAAGAGACCCAGTACTTC. Translating gives CASSSGLAAQETQYF.

This rearrangement joins TRBV11-3 to TRBJ2-1; no clear D. The CDR3 runs to 14 residues. The V gene's germline CDR1 is SGHNT and CDR2 YENEEA. The ends were cut back, 5 bases at V and 8 bases at J, with 16 bases in the middle. CDR3 bases: TGTGCCAGCAGCCCCGAGTGGGCGGACGATGAGCAGTTCTTC. It is translated as CASSPEWADDEQFF. The full variable domain, with the rest looked up from reference TRBV11-3 and TRBJ2-1, is EAGVVQSPRYKIIEKKQPVAFWCNPISGHNTLYWYLQNLGQGPELLIRYENEEAVDDSQLPKDRFSAERLKGVDSTLKIQPAELGDSAVYLCASSPEWADDEQFFGPGTRLTVL.

This clone has only a few counts. In DNA, the CDR3 is TGTGCCAGCAGCTTAAGACCCGGGGGCGTGGAGACCCAGTACTTC. Translating gives CASSLRPGGVETQYF. The chain uses TRBV7-2 and TRBJ2-5; D tentatively fits TRBD1 or TRBD2 (6 bases each). Between the trimmed V and J ends, which lost 2 bases and 5 bases, there was a span of 15 bases. The CDR3 is 15 amino acids. Germline CDR1 is SGHTA and CDR2 is FQGNSA.

In its sample, this clone was seen a few times. V usage is TRBV29-1 and J usage is TRBJ1-4, with D perhaps matching TRBD1 (5 bases). This CDR3 is 13 amino acids long. Trimming stripped 4 bases from V and 7 bases from J, with 13 bases between. Germline assignment: CDR1 SQVTM and CDR2 ANQGSEA. The DNA for the CDR3 is TGCAGCGTTGTTGCAGGGTTTAGTGAAAAACTGTTTTTT. It is translated as CSVVAGFSEKLFF. Full variable domain (remainder filled in from reference TRBV29-1 and TRBJ1-4): SAVISQKPSRDICQRGTSLTIQCQVDSQVTMMFWYRQQPGQSLTLIATANQGSEATYESGFVIDKFPISRPNLTFSTLTVSNMSPEDSSIYLCSVVAGFSEKLFFGSGTQLSVL.

V and J are TRBV30 and TRBJ2-1; unclear D gene. The CDR3 loop spans 10 amino acids. CDR1 GTSNPN and CDR2 SVGIG come from the germline V gene (reference sequence). V was shortened by 6 bases and J by 9 bases, with 9 bases between the two germline ends. The DNA of the CDR3 is TGTGCCTGTCGGGTGGGTGAGCAGTTCTTC. Protein: CACRVGEQFF. The full variable domain, its missing parts supplied by reference TRBV30 and TRBJ2-1, is SQTIHQWPATLVQPVGSPLSLECTVEGTSNPNLYWYRQAAGRGLQLLFYSVGIGQISSEVPQNLSASRPQDRQFILSSKKLLLSDSGFYLCACRVGEQFFGPGTRLTVL.

The chain is built from TRBV29-1 and TRBJ2-3; no reliable D call. The germline V gene has CDR1 SQVTM and CDR2 ANQGSEA. The CDR3 runs to 14 residues. V was trimmed by 2 bases and J by 2 bases, leaving 11 bases between them. CDR3 loop: CSVERPENTDTQYF. The CDR3 DNA sequence: TGCAGCGTTGAACGTCCGGAGAACACAGATACGCAGTATTTT.

This clone was picked up a small number of times. J is TRBJ1-4 and V is TRBV2, with D unresolved. The ends were cut back, 1 base at V and 7 bases at J, with 7 bases in the middle. CDR1 is SNHLY and CDR2 is FYNNEI in the germline V gene. The CDR3 extends over 13 amino acids. This CDR3 reads CASSEEFSEKLFF. The CDR3 DNA reads as TGTGCCAGCAGTGAAGAATTTAGTGAAAAACTGTTTTTT.

This clone was detected a few times. J is TRBJ2-6 and V is TRBV7-3; D unresolved. The ends were cut back, 1 base at V and 0 bases at J, with 7 bases in the middle. Germline values: CDR1 SGHTA, CDR2 FQGTGA. This CDR3 has 16 amino acids. This CDR3 reads CASSLIVSSGANVLTF. DNA for the CDR3: TGTGCCAGCAGCTTAATAGTCAGCTCTGGGGCCAACGTCCTGACTTTC.

This clone was seen only a few times. The chain couples TRBV29-1 to TRBJ2-1, with a possible D match to TRBD1 (6 bases). The CDR3 is made up of 12 amino acids. Trimming took off 5 bases at V and 7 bases at J, with 12 bases between the two ends. Looked up from germline, CDR1 is SQVTM and CDR2 is ANQGSEA. The CDR3: CSVPGVRNEQFF. In DNA form, the CDR3 reads TGCAGCGTTCCAGGGGTTAGGAATGAGCAGTTCTTC.

For this clone: Within the sample, other DNA sequences also encode this same CDR3. The chain uses TRBV6-5 and TRBJ2-5, with D tentatively TRBD1 or TRBD2 (5 bases each). V shed 0 bases and J shed 5 bases, with 10 bases lying between them. Germline lookup yields CDR1 MNHEY and CDR2 SVGAGI. The CDR3 covers 14 residues. The CDR3 DNA reads as TGTGCCAGCAGTTACTCGATGGGGGTGGAGACCCAGTACTTC. It encodes CASSYSMGVETQYF.

J is TRBJ2-7 and V is TRBV7-2, with 7 bases lining up with TRBD1. CDR1 is SGHTA and CDR2 is FQGNSA in the germline V gene. With V trimmed by 6 bases and J by 3 bases, 11 bases remained unmatched. There are 15 residues in the CDR3. Here the CDR3 reads CASSLRTGGDYEQYV. In nucleotides, the CDR3 is TGTGCCAGCAGTTTGAGGACAGGAGGAGACTACGAGCAGTACGTC.

This clone was detected only a few times. This chain links TRBV18 with TRBJ2-2; TRBD1 matches at 7 bases. The length of the CDR3 is 15 residues. Germline CDR1 KGHSH, CDR2 LQKENI. Losses at the gene ends were 3 bases for V and 0 bases for J; bases not matched to a gene: 1. The CDR3 region is CASSPGQPNTGELFF. The CDR3 nucleotides read TGTGCCAGCTCACCGGGACAGCCGAACACCGGGGAGCTGTTTTTT.

The chain recombines TRBV15 with TRBJ2-2; D unresolved. Trimming took off 3 bases at V and 5 bases at J, with 10 bases between the two ends. Germline V gene lookup returns CDR1 LNHNV and CDR2 YYDKDF (reference sequence). The CDR3 has 14 residues. In DNA, the CDR3 is TGTGCCACCAGCAGGCAAGCGACAACCGGGGAGCTGTTTTTT. It specifies CATSRQATTGELFF.

The genes are TRBV30 and TRBJ1-5; TRBD1 matches at 9 bases. This CDR3 is built from 15 residues. J was trimmed by 0 bases and V by 4 bases; bases with no gene match: 4. Per the germline V gene, CDR1 is GTSNPN and CDR2 is SVGIG (reference sequence). For the CDR3, the DNA is TGTGCCTGGAAACAGGGGGCTTATAGCAATCAGCCCCAGCATTTT. This encodes CAWKQGAYSNQPQHF.

This chain connects TRBV11-3 to TRBJ2-1; 8 positions agree with TRBD1. This CDR3 is built from 16 residues. Germline CDR1 and CDR2: SGHNT and YENEEA. The junction had 6 bases not matched to a gene; V was cut back by 5 bases and J by 0 bases. CDR3 in amino acids: CASSRTGLSSYNEQFF. CDR3 nucleotide sequence: TGTGCCAGCAGCCGGACAGGGCTTAGCTCCTACAATGAGCAGTTCTTC.

The chain joins TRBV4-3 to TRBJ2-2; 11 nucleotides agree with TRBD2. The CDR3 length is 16 residues. CDR1 and CDR2 (germline): LGHNA, YSLEER. The V gene end was trimmed by 3 bases and the J gene end by 5 bases; junction bases not matched to a gene: 5. CDR3 protein: CASSHWTSGLTGELFF. DNA of the CDR3: TGCGCCAGCAGCCATTGGACTAGCGGGCTTACCGGGGAGCTGTTTTTT.

This chain uses TRBV6-1 with TRBJ2-5; D is perhaps TRBD2 (7 bases). The germline CDR1 and CDR2 sequences are MNHNS and SASEGT. V gave up 3 bases and J gave up 5 bases, with 19 bases separating them. The CDR3 totals 16 residues. The CDR3 DNA sequence: TGTGCCAGCAGTGACCGGGGAGGGGGTTGGTCGGAGACCCAGTACTTC. This encodes CASSDRGGGWSETQYF.

This clone was seen a few times. The chain links TRBV7-8 to TRBJ1-5; D is unclear. The CDR3 consists of 14 residues. Trimming removed 1 base at V and 3 bases at J, with 7 bases between. Germline-derived CDR1 and CDR2 are SGHVS and FQNEAQ. This CDR3 is CASSLGGDNQPQHF. DNA of the CDR3: TGTGCCAGCAGCTTAGGCGGTGACAATCAGCCCCAGCATTTT.